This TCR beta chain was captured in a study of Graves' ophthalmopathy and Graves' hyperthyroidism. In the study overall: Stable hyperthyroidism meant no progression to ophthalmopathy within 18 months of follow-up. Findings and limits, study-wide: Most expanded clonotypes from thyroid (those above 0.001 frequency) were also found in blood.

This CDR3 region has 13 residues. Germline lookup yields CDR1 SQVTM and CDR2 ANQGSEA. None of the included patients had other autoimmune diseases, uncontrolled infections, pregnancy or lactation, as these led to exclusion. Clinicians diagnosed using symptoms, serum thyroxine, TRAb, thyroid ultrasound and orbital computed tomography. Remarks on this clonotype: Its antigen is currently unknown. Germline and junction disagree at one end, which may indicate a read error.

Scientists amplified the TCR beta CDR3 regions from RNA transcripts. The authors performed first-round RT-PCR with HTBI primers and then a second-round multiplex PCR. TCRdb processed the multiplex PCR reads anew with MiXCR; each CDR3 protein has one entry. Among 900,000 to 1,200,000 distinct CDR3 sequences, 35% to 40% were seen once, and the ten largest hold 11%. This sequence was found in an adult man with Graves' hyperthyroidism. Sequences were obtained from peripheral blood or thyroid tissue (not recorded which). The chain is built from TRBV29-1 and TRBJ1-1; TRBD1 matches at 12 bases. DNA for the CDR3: TGCAGCGCATTGGGACAGGGGGCCACTGAAGCTCTCTTT. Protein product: CSALGQGATEALF.